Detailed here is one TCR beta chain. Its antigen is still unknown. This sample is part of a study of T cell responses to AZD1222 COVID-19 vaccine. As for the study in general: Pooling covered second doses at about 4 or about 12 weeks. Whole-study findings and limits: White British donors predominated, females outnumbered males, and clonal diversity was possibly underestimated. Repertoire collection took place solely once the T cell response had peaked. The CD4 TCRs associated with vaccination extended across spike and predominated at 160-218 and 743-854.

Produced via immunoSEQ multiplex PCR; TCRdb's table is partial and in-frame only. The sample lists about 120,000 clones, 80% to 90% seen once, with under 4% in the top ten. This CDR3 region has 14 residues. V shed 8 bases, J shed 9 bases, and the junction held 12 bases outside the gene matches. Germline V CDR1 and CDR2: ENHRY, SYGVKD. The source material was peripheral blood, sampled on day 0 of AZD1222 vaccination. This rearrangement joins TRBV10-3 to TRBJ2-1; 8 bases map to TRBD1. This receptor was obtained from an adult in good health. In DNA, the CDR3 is TGTGCCATCGGACAGACAGGGGACGGTTCTGAGCAGTTCTTC. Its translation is CAIGQTGDGSEQFF.